The T cell receptor (beta chain) under discussion was sequenced for a study of OX40 agonist ivuxolimab in advanced cancers. Study-wide background: The patients received agonistic anti-OX40 (CD134) antibody ivuxolimab.

TCRdb's copy holds only in-frame clones and misses some; the assay was immunoSEQ multiplex PCR. Among almost 90,000 clones, approximately 90% were seen once, and the ten largest hold roughly 0.64%. Study-level findings and limits: Normalized expansion of T-cell clones was also low for some nonresponders. Compared with CD4+, CD8+ T cells on average had more expanded clones.

Trimming stripped 5 bases from V and 4 bases from J, with 3 bases between. Germline CDR1 MNHNY, CDR2 SVGAGI (reference sequence). The CDR3 has 11 amino acids. Points on this clone: Its antigen is unidentified.

The clonotype comes from an adult with an advanced solid tumor such as melanoma, head and neck, liver or kidney cancer. The gene calls are TRBV6-6 and TRBJ1-3; D is unresolved. Specimen: CD4+ or CD8+ T cells sorted from blood, collected in a trial of the OX40 agonist ivuxolimab. CDR3 coding DNA: TGTGCCAGCAGTACCGGAAACACCATATATTTT. Its protein is CASSTGNTIYF.